The present TCR beta chain was sequenced within a study of PD-1 blockade in classical Hodgkin lymphoma. Whole-study context: With a 2-week interval, patients received intravenous nivolumab at 3 mg/kg. General study findings and limits: With respect to the repertoire differences, their causes, possibly disease activity or prior therapy, remain undefined. Complete responders showed a baseline diversity that resembled the diversity of newly diagnosed patients. It was reported that newly diagnosed patients had less baseline TCR diversity than healthy donors.

This clone was seen once. The antigen is unknown. Patients all relapsed after autologous stem cell transplantation, and there was variation in brentuximab vedotin exposure. The V end was cut by 2 bases, the J end by 2 bases, with 9 bases between. Germline lookup yields CDR1 SGHTA and CDR2 FQGNSA. The CDR3 contains 14 residues. The protocol was immunoSEQ multiplex PCR, while the TCRdb copy is restricted to in-frame clones and leaves out a portion. The sample consists of tens of thousands of clones, roughly 80% of them appearing once. The material was peripheral blood mononuclear cells (PBMCs), obtained at baseline. This chain links TRBV7-2 with TRBJ1-1; TRBD1 might be the D (5 bases). This sequence originates from a human donor with classical Hodgkin lymphoma. The CDR3 DNA reads TGTGCCAGCAGCTTATCGGGGGTTAACACTGAAGCTTTCTTT. Encoded protein: CASSLSGVNTEAFF.